A single sample is the source of the 5 T cell receptor beta chains below, sequenced in a study of cytomegalovirus exposure and HLA in healthy donors. Only in-frame clones appear in the TCRdb table, and some are missing; sequencing was by immunoSEQ multiplex PCR. The table lists about 54,000 clones, around nine tenths of them singletons. The sample was PBMCs. Receptors originate from a woman between 18 and 30 years old in good health and CMV-seropositive.

The chain couples TRBV6-1 to TRBJ2-7; TRBD1 matches at 7 bases. Germline V gene lookup returns CDR1 MNHNS and CDR2 SASEGT. With 4 bases clipped from V and 1 base from J, the junction kept 7 bases outside the gene matches. This CDR3 contains 15 residues. The CDR3 nucleotides are TGTGCCAGCAGTGCTACCTGGGACAGTTCCTACGAGCAGTACTTC. Protein: CASSATWDSSYEQYF.

This rearrangement joins TRBV6-1 to TRBJ2-2; 8 nucleotides align to TRBD1. This CDR3 spans 14 amino acids. Looked up from germline, CDR1 is MNHNS and CDR2 is SASEGT. The V segment lost 3 bases and the J segment 3 bases; nucleotides outside the gene matches: 0. CDR3: CASSEDRDTGELFF. CDR3 DNA sequence: TGTGCCAGCAGTGAGGACAGGGACACCGGGGAGCTGTTTTTT.

This sequence joins TRBV7-9 and TRBJ2-7; possibly TRBD2 for D (7 bases). The V gene lost 4 bases and the J gene lost 8 bases, with 15 bases spanning the gap. This CDR3 is built from 13 residues. Germline values: CDR1 SEHNR, CDR2 FQNEAQ (reference sequence). DNA of the CDR3: TGTGCCAGCAGCTATAACAGGGAGGGGAAGCAGTACTTC. It encodes CASSYNREGKQYF.

The chain joins TRBV25-1 to TRBJ2-7, with D perhaps TRBD2 (5 bases). The V and J ends lost 6 bases and 1 base respectively, with 19 bases between them. CDR1 is MGHDK, CDR2 SYGVNS, per germline. The CDR3 is 16 residues long. In DNA, the CDR3 is TGTGCCAGCAGCCCCCCTCTAGCTCGTTCGTCCTACGAGCAGTACTTC. This gives the protein CASSPPLARSSYEQYF.

This clone was observed a handful of times. The V call is TRBV27, the J call TRBJ1-6; 10 bases match TRBD1. Per germline, CDR1 MNHEY and CDR2 SMNVEV (reference sequence). V shed 5 bases, J shed 9 bases, and the junction held 7 bases outside the gene matches. CDR3 size: 15 residues. CDR3 in amino acids: CASSAWDRGGSPLHF. The DNA for the CDR3 is TGTGCCAGCAGTGCTTGGGACAGGGGAGGTTCACCCCTCCACTTT.